This TCR beta chain was retrieved from a study of neurological immune-mediated disorders. The study's findings and limits: While HTLV-1-associated myelopathy showed the greatest TCR clonal expansion, multiple sclerosis showed the least, falling below healthy controls.

The CDR3 covers 10 residues. V lost 8 bases and J lost 6, with 7 bases in between. In its sample, this clonotype was seen many times. No antigen is known for it. TCRdb used MiXCR to reprocess the 5' RACE reads, holding one entry per CDR3 protein. The table has approximately 70,000 distinct CDR3 sequences, approximately 5% seen once. The chain carries TRBV12-3 or TRBV12-4 and TRBJ1-1; no clear D gene. Input material: PBMCs. The source of this sequence is a woman between 70 and 85 years old with multiple sclerosis. The CDR3 coding sequence is TGTGCCAGCGCGGGGTCTGAAGCTTTCTTT. As protein: CASAGSEAFF.